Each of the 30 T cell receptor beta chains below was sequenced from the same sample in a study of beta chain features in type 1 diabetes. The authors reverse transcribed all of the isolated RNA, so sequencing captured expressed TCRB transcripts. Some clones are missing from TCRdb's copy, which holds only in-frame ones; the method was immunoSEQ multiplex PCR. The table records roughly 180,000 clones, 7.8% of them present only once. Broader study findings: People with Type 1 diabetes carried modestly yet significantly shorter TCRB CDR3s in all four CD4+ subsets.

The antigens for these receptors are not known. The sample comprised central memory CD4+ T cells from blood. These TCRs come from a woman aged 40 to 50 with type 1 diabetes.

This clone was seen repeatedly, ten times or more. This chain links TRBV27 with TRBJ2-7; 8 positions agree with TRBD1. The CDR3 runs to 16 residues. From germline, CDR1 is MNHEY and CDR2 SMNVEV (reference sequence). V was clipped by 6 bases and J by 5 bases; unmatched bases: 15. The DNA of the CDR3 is TGTGCCAGCAGCCTTATCCCGAGACAGGGGAAGCACGAGCAGTACTTC. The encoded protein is CASSLIPRQGKHEQYF.

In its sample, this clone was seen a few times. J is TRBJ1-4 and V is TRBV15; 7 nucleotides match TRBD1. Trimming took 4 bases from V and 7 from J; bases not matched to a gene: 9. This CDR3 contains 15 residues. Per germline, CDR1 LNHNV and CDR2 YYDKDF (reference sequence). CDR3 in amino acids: CATSKDRERSEKLFF. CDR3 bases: TGTGCCACCAGCAAAGACAGGGAAAGGAGTGAAAAACTGTTTTTT.

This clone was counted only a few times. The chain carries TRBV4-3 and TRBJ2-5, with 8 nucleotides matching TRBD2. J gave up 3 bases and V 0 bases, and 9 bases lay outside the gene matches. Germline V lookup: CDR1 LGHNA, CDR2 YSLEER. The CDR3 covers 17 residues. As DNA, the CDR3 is TGCGCCAGCAGCCAAGATGCGGCAGGAGCGGGAGAAGAGACCCAGTACTTC. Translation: CASSQDAAGAGEETQYF.

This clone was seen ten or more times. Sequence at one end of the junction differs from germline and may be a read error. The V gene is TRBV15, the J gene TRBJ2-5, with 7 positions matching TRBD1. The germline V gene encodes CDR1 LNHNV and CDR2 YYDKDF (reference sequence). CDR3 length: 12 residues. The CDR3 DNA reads TGTGCCACCAGCAGAGACGACAGGGATTCGGACTTC. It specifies CATSRDDRDSDF. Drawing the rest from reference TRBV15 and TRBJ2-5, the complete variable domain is DAMVIQNPRYQVTQFGKPVTLSCSQTLNHNVMYWYQQKSSQAPKLLFHYYDKDFNNEADTPDNFQSRRPNTSFCFLDIRSPGLGDTAMYLCATSRDDRDSDFGPGTRLLVL.

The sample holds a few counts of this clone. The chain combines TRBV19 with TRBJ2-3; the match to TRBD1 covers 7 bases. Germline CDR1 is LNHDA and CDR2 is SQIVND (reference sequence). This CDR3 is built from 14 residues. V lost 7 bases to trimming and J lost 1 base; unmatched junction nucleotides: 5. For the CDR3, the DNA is TGTGCCAGTACAGAGGGGGCCCGCACAGATACGCAGTATTTT. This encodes CASTEGARTDTQYF.

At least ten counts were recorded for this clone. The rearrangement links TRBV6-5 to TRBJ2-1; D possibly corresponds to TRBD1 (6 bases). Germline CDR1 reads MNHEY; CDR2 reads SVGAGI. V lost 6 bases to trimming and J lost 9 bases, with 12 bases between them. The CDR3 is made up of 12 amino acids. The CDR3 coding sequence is TGTGCCAGCAGATCATTAGGGGGTGAGCAGTTCTTC. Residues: CASRSLGGEQFF.

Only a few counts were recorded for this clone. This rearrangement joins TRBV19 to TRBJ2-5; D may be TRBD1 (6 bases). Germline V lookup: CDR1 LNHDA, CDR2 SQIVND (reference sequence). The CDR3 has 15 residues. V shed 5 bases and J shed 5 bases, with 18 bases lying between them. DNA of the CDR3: TGTGCCAGTAGTCCACAGGGCACCTTTACGGAGACCCAGTACTTC. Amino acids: CASSPQGTFTETQYF.

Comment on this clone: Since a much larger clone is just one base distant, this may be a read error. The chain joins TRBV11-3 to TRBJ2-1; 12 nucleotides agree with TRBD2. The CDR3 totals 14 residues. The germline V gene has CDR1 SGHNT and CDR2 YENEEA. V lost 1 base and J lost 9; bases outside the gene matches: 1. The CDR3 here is CASSLGLAGAEQFF. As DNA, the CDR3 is TGTGCCAGCAGCTTAGGACTAGCGGGAGCTGAGCAGTTCTTC.

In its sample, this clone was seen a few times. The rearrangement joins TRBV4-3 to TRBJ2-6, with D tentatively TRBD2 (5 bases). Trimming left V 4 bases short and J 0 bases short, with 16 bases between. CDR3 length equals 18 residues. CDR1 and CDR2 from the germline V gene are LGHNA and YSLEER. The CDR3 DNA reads TGCGCCAGCAGCCCAGAGGGAGCGGTACTCTCTGGGGCCAACGTCCTGACTTTC. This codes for CASSPEGAVLSGANVLTF.

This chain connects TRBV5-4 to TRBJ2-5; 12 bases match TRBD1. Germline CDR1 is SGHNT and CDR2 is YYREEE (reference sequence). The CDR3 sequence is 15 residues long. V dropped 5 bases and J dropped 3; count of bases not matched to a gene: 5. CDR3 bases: TGTGCCAGCAGGGGGGACAGGGGGCTGGAAGAGACCCAGTACTTC. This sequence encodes CASRGDRGLEETQYF. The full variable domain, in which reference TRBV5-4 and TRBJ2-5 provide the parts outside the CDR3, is ETGVTQSPTHLIKTRGQQVTLRCSSQSGHNTVSWYQQALGQGPQFIFQYYREEENGRGNFPPRFSGLQFPNYSSELNVNALELDDSALYLCASRGDRGLEETQYFGPGTRLLVL.

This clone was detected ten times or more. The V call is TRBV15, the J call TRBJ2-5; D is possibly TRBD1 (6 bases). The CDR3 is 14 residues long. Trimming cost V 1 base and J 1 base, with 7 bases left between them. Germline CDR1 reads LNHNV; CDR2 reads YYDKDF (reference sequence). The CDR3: CATSRGGPQETQYF. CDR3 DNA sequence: TGTGCCACCAGCAGAGGGGGGCCCCAAGAGACCCAGTACTTC.

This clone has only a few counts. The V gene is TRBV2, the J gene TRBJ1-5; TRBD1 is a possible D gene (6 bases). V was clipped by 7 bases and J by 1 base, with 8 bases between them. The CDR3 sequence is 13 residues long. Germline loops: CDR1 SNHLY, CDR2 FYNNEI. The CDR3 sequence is CASMGASNQPQHF. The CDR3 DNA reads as TGTGCCAGCATGGGGGCGAGCAATCAGCCCCAGCATTTT.

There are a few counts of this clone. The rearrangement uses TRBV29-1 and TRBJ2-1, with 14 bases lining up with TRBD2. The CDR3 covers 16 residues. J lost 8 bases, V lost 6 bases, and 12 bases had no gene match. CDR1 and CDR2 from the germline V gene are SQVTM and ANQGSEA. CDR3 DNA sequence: TGCAGCGTGAGACTAGCGGGGGGGCCCCCACAAGATGAGCAGTTCTTC. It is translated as CSVRLAGGPPQDEQFF.

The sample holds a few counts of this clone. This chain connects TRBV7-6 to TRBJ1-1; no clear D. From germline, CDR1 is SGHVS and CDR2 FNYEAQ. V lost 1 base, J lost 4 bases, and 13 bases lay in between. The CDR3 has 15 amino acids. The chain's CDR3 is CASSLEGGRPTEAFF. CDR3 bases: TGTGCCAGCAGCTTAGAGGGAGGGAGGCCCACTGAAGCTTTCTTT.

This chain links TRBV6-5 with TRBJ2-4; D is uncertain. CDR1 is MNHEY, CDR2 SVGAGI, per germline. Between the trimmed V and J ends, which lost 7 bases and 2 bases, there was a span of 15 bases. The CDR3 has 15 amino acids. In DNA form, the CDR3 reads TGTGCCAGCAAACCTGGAGTAAAGTCCAAAAACATTCAGTACTTC. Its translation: CASKPGVKSKNIQYF.

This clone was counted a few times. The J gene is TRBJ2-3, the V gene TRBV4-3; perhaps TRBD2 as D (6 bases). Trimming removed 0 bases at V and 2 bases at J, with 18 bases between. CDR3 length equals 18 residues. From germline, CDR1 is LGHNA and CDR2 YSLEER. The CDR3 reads CASSQELSASAITDTQYF. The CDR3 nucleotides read TGCGCCAGCAGCCAAGAATTGTCGGCTAGCGCGATCACAGATACGCAGTATTTT.

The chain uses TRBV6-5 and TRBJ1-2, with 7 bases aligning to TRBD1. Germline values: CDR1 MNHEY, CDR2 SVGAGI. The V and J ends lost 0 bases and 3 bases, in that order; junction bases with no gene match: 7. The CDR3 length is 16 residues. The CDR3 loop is CASSYSLQGIYYGYTF. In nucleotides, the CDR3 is TGTGCCAGCAGTTACTCCCTACAGGGGATTTACTATGGCTACACCTTC.

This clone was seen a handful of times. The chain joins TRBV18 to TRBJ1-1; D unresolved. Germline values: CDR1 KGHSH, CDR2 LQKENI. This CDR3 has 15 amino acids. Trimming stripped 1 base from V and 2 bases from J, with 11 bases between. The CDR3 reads CASSPRQPSNTEAFF. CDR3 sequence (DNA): TGTGCCAGCTCACCACGGCAGCCTAGTAACACTGAAGCTTTCTTT. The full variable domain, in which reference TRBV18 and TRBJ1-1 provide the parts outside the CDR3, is NAGVMQNPRHLVRRRGQEARLRCSPMKGHSHVYWYRQLPEEGLKFMVYLQKENIIDESGMPKERFSAEFPKEGPSILRIQQVVRGDSAAYFCASSPRQPSNTEAFFGQGTRLTVV.

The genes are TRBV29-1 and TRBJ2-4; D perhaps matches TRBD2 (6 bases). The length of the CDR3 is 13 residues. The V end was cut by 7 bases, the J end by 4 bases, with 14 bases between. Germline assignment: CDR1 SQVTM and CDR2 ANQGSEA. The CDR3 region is CSAPRGDKNIQYF. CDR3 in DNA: TGCAGCGCCCCTCGCGGGGATAAAAACATTCAGTACTTC.

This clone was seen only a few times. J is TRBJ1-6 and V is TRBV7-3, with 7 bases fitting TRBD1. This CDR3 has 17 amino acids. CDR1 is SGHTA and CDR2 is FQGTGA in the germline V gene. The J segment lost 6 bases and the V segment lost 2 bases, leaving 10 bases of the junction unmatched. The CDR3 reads CASSLGSRDSINSPLHF. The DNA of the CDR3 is TGTGCCAGCAGCTTAGGCTCGAGGGACAGTATTAATTCACCCCTCCACTTT.

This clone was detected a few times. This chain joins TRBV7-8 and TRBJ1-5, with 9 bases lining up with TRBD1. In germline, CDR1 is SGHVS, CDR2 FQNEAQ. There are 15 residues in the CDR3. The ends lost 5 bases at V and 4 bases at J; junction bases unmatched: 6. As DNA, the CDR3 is TGTGCCAGCAGCCCAACAGGGGGCGGAAATCAGCCCCAGCATTTT. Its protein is CASSPTGGGNQPQHF.

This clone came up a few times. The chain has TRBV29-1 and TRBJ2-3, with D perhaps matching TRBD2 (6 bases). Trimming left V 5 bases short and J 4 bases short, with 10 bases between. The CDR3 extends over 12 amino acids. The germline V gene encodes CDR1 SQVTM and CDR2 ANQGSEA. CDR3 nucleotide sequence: TGCAGCGTTAGCAGGGAGGCAGATACGCAGTATTTT. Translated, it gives CSVSREADTQYF.

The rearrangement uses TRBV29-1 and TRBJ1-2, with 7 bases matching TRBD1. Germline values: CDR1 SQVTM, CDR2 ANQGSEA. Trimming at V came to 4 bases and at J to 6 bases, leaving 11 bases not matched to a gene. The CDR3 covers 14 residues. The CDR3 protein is CSVARLRDRDGYTF. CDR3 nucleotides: TGCAGCGTTGCCCGCCTCCGGGACAGAGATGGCTACACCTTC.

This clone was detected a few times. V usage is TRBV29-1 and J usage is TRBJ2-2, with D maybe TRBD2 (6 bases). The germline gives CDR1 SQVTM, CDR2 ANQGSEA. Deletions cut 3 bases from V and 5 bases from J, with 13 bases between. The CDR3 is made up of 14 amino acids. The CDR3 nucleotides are TGCAGCGTTGAGGTGGGAGGTGGGACCGGGGAGCTGTTTTTT. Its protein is CSVEVGGGTGELFF.

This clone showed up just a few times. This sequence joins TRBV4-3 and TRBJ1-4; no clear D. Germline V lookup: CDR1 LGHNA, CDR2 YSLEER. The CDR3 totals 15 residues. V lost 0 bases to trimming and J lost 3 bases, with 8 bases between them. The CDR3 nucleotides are TGCGCCAGCAGCCAAGACACGGCGGCTAATGAAAAACTGTTTTTT. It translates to CASSQDTAANEKLFF.

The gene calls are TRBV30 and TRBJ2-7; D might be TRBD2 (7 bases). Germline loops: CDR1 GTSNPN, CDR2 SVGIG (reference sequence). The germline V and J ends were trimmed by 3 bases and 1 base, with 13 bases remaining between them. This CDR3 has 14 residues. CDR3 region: CAWSLGGASYEQYF. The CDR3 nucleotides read TGTGCCTGGAGCCTTGGGGGGGCTTCCTACGAGCAGTACTTC.

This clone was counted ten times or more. DNA of the CDR3: TGTGCCAGCAGCCCCTCCCCCTCACTACTGTACGAGCAGTACTTC. Protein sequence: CASSPSPSLLYEQYF. The rearrangement links TRBV7-2 to TRBJ2-7; unclear D gene. The ends were cut back, 5 bases at V and 4 bases at J, with 18 bases in the middle. Per germline, CDR1 SGHTA and CDR2 FQGNSA. The CDR3 is made up of 15 amino acids.

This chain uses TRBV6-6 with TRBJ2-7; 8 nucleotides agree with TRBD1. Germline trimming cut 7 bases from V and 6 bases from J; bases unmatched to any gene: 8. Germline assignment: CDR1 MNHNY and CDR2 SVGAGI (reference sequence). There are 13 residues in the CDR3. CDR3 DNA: TGTGCCAGCACCCTGCCGGGACAGGCCGAGCAGTACTTC. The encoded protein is CASTLPGQAEQYF.

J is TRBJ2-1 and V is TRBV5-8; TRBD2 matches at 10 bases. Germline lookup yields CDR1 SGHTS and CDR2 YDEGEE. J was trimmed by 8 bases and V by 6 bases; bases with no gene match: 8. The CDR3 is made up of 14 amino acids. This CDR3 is CASITLAGVDEQFF. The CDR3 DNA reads TGTGCCAGCATCACTCTAGCGGGAGTTGATGAGCAGTTCTTC. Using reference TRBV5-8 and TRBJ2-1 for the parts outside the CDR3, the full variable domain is EAGVTQSPTHLIKTRGQQATLRCSPISGHTSVYWYQQALGLGLQFLLWYDEGEERNRGNFPPRFSGRQFPNYSSELNVNALELEDSALYLCASITLAGVDEQFFGPGTRLTVL.

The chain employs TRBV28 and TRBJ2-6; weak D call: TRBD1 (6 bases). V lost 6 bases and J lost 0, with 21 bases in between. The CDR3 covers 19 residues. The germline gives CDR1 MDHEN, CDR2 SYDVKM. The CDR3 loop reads CASRPLSGDPSSGANVLTF. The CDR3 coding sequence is TGTGCCAGCAGGCCGCTTTCAGGGGATCCGAGCTCTGGGGCCAACGTCCTGACTTTC.